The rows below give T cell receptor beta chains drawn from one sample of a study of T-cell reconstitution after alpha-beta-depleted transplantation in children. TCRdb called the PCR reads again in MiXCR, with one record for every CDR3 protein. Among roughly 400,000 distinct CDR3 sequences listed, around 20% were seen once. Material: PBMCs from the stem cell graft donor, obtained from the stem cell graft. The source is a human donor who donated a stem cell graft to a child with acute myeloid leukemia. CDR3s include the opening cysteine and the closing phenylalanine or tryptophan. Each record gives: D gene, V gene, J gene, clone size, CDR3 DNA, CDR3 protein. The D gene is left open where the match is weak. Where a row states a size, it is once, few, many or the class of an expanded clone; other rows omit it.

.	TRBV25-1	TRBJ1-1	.	TGTGCCAGCAGTATGGCAGGGAGTAGCACTGAAGCTTTCTTT	CASSMAGSSTEAFF
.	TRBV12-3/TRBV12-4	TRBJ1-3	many	TGTGCCAGCAGTTTAGCTCCCAGGGGAAACACCATATATTTT	CASSLAPRGNTIYF
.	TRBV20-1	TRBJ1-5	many	TGCAGTGCTAGAGTGGACAGAGAGAGTCAGCCCCAGCATTTT	CSARVDRESQPQHF
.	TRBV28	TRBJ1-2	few	TGTGCCAGCAGTCCACCCGGACAGATCCTTGAAGGCTACACCTTC	CASSPPGQILEGYTF
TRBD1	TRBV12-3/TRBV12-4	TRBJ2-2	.	TGTGCCAGCGCGATCTTTACAGGGGGAGCCGGGGAGCTGTTTTTT	CASAIFTGGAGELFF
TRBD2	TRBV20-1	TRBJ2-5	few	TGCAGTGCCAAACTAGCGGGAGGGCGGTGGGAGACCCAGTACTTC	CSAKLAGGRWETQYF
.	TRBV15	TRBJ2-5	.	TGTGCCACCAGCAAACAGGCGAATCACCAAGAGACCCAGTACTTC	CATSKQANHQETQYF
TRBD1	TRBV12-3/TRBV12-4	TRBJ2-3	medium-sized	TGTGCCAGCAGTCCCCGGGACAGGGCTACAGATACGCAGTATTTT	CASSPRDRATDTQYF
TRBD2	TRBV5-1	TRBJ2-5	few	TGCGCCAGCAGCTCGGGGGGGGCCCAAGAGACCCAGTACTTC	CASSSGGAQETQYF
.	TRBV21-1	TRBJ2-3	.	TGTGCCAGCAGCAAAGTAGACTTTTTAGAGGGCACAGATACGCAGTATTTT	CASSKVDFLEGTDTQYF
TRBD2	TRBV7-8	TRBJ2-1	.	TGTGCCATCTCGACTAGCGGGCGCGGGAATGAGCAGTTCTTC	CAISTSGRGNEQFF
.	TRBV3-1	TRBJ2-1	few	TGTGCCAGCAGCCCCTCGGACTATCTGACCTACAATGAGCAGTTCTTC	CASSPSDYLTYNEQFF
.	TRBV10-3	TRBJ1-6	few	TGTGCCATCAGTGACGGGGGTGGCTCACCCCTCCACTTT	CAISDGGGSPLHF
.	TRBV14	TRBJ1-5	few	TGTGCCAGCAGCCCTGGTCTAAATCAGCCCCAGCATTTT	CASSPGLNQPQHF
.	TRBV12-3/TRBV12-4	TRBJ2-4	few	TGTGCCAGCACTTTGGTAGGGGCAAACATTCAGTACTTC	CASTLVGANIQYF
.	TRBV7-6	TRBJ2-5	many	TGTGCCAGCAGCTTAGCGGAGACTACCTTAAAAGAGACCCAGTACTTC	CASSLAETTLKETQYF
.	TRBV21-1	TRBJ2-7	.	TGTGCCAGCAGCAAAGAGAACAGGGAAAACGAGCAGTACTTC	CASSKENRENEQYF
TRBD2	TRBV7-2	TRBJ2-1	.	TGTGCCAGCAGGGACGCGGGAGGGGACAATGAGCAGTTCTTC	CASRDAGGDNEQFF
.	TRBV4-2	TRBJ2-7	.	TGTGCCAGCAGCCAAGAGTCGGTAGTAGGGAGCCGGGAGCAGTACTTC	CASSQESVVGSREQYF
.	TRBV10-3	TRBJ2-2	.	TGTGCCATCATGGACAGGAACACCGGGGAGCTGTTTTTT	CAIMDRNTGELFF
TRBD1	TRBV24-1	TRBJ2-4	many	TGTGCCACCAGTGGTAGAGACAGGGGGGTGGACATTCAGTACTTC	CATSGRDRGVDIQYF
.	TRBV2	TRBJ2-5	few	TGTGCCAGCAGTGAGGACGGCCAAGAGACCCAGTACTTC	CASSEDGQETQYF
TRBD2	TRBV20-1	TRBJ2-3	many	TGCAGTGCTAGTCTAGCGGAACCTAGCACAGATACGCAGTATTTT	CSASLAEPSTDTQYF
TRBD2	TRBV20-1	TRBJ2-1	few	TGCAGTGCCCTACTAGCGGGAGCTGCGGAAGCTAACAATGAGCAGTTCTTC	CSALLAGAAEANNEQFF
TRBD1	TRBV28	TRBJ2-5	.	TGTGCCAGCAGTTCCTTAGGACAGGGAGGAGGAACGTGGGGTCCTACACAAGAGACCCAGTACTTC	CASSSLGQGGGTWGPTQETQYF
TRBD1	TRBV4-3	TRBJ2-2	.	TGCGCCAGCAGTCCAGGGGGCGCGGGAACCGGGGAGCTGTTTTTT	CASSPGGAGTGELFF
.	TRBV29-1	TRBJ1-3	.	TGCAGCGTGACAGGCTCTGGAAACACCATATATTTT	CSVTGSGNTIYF
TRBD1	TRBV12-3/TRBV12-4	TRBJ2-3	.	TGTGCCAGCAGTTTATTCGGGACAGGTTATCCAGATACGCAGTATTTT	CASSLFGTGYPDTQYF
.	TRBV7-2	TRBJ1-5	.	TGTGCCAGCAGCTTAGCGCAGGGGAATCAGCCCCAGCATTTT	CASSLAQGNQPQHF
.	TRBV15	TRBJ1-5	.	TGTGCCACCAGCCTCACGTGGAATCAGCCCCAGCATTTT	CATSLTWNQPQHF
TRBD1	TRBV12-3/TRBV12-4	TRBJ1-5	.	TGTGCCAGCAGTTCCTCGGACAGGGTGAGCAATCAGCCCCAGCATTTT	CASSSSDRVSNQPQHF
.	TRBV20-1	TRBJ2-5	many	TGCAGTGCTCCCGGACCGACATGGGGGACCCAGTACTTC	CSAPGPTWGTQYF
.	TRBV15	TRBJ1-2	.	TGTGCCACCAGCATGCAGGGAGTCGACTATGGCTACACCTTC	CATSMQGVDYGYTF
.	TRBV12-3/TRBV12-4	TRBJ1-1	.	TGTGCCAGCAGTTTGTGGCGCTCTGAAGCTTTCTTT	CASSLWRSEAFF
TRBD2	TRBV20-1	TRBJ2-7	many	TGCAGTGCTATACTAGCGGGAGGGTCCTACGAGCAGTACTTC	CSAILAGGSYEQYF
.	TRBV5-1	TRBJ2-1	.	TGCGCCAGCAGCTTGGGGACATACTCCTACAATGAGCAGTTCTTC	CASSLGTYSYNEQFF
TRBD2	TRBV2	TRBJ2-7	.	TGTGCCAGCAGGGGAACTAGCGGGAGTCTCTCCTACGAGCAGTACTTC	CASRGTSGSLSYEQYF
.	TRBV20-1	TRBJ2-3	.	TGCAGTGCTAGAGACGGGGTAGATAGTACCCGCACAGATACGCAGTATTTT	CSARDGVDSTRTDTQYF
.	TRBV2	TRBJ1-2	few	TGTGCCAGCAGTGATCTAGGGTCAGCATCAGACTATGGCTACACCTTC	CASSDLGSASDYGYTF
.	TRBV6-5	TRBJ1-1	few	TGTGCCAGCGGACAAACACACACTGAAGCTTTCTTT	CASGQTHTEAFF
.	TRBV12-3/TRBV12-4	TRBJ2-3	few	TGTGCCAGCAGTTGCCCCGGGACCCCGGGGGCAGATACGCAGTATTTT	CASSCPGTPGADTQYF
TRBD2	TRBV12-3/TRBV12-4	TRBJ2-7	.	TGTGCCAGCTCGGGGAGGGGCAGCCACTACTACGAGCAGTACTTC	CASSGRGSHYYEQYF